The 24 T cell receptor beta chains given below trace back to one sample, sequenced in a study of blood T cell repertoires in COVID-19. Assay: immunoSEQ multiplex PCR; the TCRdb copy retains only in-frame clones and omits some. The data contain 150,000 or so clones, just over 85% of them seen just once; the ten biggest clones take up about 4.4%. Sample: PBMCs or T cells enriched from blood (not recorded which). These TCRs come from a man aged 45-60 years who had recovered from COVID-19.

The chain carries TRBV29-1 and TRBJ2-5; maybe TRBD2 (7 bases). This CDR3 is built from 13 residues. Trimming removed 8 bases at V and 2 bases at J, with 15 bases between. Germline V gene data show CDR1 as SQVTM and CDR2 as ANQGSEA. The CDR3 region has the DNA TGCAGCTCCTTAGGGGGAGGGCAAGAGACCCAGTACTTC. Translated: CSSLGGGQETQYF.

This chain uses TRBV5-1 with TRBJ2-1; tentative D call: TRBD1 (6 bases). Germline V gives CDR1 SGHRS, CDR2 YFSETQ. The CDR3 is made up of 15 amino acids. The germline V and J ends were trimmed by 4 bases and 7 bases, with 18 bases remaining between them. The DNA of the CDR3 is TGCGCCAGCAGCCCTAAAAACCGGGACATGAATGAGCAGTTCTTC. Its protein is CASSPKNRDMNEQFF. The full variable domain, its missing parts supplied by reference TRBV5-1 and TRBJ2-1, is KAGVTQTPRYLIKTRGQQVTLSCSPISGHRSVSWYQQTPGQGLQFLFEYFSETQRNKGNFPGRFSGRQFSNSRSEMNVSTLELGDSALYLCASSPKNRDMNEQFFGPGTRLTVL.

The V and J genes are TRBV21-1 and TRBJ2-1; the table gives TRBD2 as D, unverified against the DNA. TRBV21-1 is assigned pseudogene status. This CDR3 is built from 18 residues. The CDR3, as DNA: TGTGCCAGCAGCAAAGTGTCTAGCGGCCATCTTTCCTACAATGAGCAGTTCTTC. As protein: CASSKVSSGHLSYNEQFF.

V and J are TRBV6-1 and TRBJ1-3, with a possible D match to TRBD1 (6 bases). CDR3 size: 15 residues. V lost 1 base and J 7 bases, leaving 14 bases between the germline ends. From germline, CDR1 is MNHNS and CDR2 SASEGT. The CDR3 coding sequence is TGTGCCAGCAGTGAAGATTATCGTGGGGGCAACACCATATATTTT. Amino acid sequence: CASSEDYRGGNTIYF.

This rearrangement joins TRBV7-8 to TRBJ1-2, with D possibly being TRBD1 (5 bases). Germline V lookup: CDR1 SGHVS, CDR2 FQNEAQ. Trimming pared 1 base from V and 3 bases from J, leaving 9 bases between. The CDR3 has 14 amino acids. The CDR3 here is CASSLVIGDYGYTF. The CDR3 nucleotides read TGTGCCAGCAGCTTAGTTATAGGGGACTATGGCTACACCTTC. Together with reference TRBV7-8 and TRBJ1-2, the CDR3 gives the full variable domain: GAGVSQSPRYKVAKRGQDVALRCDPISGHVSLFWYQQALGQGPEFLTYFQNEAQLDKSGLPSDRFFAERPEGSVSTLKIQRTQQEDSAVYLCASSLVIGDYGYTFGSGTRLTVV.

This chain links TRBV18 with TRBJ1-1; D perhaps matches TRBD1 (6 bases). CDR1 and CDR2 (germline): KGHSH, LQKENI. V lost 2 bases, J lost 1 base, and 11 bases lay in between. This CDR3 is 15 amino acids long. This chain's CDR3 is CASSPVKTGNTEAFF. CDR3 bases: TGTGCCAGCTCACCAGTGAAGACAGGGAACACTGAAGCTTTCTTT.

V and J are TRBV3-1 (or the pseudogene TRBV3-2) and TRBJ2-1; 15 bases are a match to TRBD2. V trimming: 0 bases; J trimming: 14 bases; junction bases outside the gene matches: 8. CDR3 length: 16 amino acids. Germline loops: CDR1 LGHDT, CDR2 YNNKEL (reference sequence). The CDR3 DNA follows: TGTGCCAGCAGCCAAGAAACCGGACTAGCGGGAGGGCCTAAGTTCTTC. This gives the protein CASSQETGLAGGPKFF.

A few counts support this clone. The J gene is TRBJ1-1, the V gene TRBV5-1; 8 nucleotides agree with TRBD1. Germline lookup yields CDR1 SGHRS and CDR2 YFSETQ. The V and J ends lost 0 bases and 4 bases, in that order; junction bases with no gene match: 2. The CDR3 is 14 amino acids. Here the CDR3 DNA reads TGCGCCAGCAGCTTGGCCAGGGGGCGCACTGAAGCTTTCTTT. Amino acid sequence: CASSLARGRTEAFF. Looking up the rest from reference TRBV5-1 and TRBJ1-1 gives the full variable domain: KAGVTQTPRYLIKTRGQQVTLSCSPISGHRSVSWYQQTPGQGLQFLFEYFSETQRNKGNFPGRFSGRQFSNSRSEMNVSTLELGDSALYLCASSLARGRTEAFFGQGTRLTVV.

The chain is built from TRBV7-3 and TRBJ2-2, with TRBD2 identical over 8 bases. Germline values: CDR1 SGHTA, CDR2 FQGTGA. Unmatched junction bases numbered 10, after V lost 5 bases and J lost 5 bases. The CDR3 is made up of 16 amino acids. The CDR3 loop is CASSKPGLGGTGELFF. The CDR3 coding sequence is TGTGCCAGCAGCAAACCGGGACTAGGGGGAACCGGGGAGCTGTTTTTT.

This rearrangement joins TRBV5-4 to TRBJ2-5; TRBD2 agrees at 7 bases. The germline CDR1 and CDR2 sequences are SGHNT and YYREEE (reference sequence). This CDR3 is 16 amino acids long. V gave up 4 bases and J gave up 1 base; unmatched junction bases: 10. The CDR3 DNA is TGTGCCAGCAGCCGCGGGGGACCACTAAGCCAAGAGACCCAGTACTTC. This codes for CASSRGGPLSQETQYF.

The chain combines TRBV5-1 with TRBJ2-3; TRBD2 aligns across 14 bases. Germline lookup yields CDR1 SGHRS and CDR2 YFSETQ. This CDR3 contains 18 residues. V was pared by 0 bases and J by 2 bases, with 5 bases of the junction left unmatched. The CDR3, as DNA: TGCGCCAGCAGCTTGGGTGGACTAGCGGGAGGTTACACAGATACGCAGTATTTT. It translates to CASSLGGLAGGYTDTQYF.

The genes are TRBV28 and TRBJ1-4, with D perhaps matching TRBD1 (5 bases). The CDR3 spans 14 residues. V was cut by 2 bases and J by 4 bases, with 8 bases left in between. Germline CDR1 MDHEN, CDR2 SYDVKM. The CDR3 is CASSLKGLNEKLFF. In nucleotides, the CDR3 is TGTGCCAGCAGTTTAAAGGGGCTTAATGAAAAACTGTTTTTT.

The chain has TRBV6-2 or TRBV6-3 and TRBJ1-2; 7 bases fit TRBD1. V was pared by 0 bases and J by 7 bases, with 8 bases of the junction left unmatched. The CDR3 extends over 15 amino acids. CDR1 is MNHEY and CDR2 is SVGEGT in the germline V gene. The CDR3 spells CASSYSGGARSGYTF. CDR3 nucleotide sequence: TGTGCCAGCAGTTACTCAGGGGGCGCGAGGTCTGGCTACACCTTC.

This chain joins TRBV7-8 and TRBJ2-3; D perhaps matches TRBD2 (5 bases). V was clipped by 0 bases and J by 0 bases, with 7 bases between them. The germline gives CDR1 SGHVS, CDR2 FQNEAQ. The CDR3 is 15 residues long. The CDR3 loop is CASSLAASSTDTQYF. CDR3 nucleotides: TGTGCCAGCAGCTTAGCAGCTAGCAGCACAGATACGCAGTATTTT.

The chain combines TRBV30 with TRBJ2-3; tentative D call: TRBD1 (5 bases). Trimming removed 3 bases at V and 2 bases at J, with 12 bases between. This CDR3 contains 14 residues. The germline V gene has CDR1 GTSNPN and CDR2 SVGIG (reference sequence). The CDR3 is CAWRRYRPTDTQYF. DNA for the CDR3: TGTGCCTGGAGGCGGTACAGGCCCACAGATACGCAGTATTTT. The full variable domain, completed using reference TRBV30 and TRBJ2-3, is SQTIHQWPATLVQPVGSPLSLECTVEGTSNPNLYWYRQAAGRGLQLLFYSVGIGQISSEVPQNLSASRPQDRQFILSSKKLLLSDSGFYLCAWRRYRPTDTQYFGPGTRLTVL.

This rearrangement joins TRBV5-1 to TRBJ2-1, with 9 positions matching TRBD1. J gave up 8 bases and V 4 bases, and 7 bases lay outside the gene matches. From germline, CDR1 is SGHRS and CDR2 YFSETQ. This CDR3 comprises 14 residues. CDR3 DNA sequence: TGCGCCAGCAGCGTACAGGGGGCGATGGATGAGCAGTTCTTC. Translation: CASSVQGAMDEQFF.

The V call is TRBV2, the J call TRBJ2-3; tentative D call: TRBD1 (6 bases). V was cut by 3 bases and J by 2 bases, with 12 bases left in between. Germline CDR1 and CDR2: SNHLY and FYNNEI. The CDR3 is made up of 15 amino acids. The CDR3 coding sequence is TGTGCCAGCAGTGACTCGGACAGATACACAGATACGCAGTATTTT. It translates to CASSDSDRYTDTQYF.

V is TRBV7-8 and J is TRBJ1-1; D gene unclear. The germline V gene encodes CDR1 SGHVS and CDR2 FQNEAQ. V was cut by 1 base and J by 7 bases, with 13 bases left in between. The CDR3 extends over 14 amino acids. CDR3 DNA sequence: TGTGCCAGCAGCTTAGAGTGGAGGGAATATGAAGCTTTCTTT. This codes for CASSLEWREYEAFF.

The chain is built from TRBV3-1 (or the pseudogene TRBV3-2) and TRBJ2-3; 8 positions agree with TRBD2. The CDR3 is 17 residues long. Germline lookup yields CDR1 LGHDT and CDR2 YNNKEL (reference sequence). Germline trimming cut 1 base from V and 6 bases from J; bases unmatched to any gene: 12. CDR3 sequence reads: CASSQARTHGGGDTQYF. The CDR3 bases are TGTGCCAGCAGCCAAGCCAGAACTCACGGGGGGGGTGATACGCAGTATTTT.

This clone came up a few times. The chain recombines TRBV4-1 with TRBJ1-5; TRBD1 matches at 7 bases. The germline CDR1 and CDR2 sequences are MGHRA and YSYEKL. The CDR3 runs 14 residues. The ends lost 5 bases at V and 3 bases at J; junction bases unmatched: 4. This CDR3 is CASSAGQLNQPQHF. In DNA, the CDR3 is TGCGCCAGCAGCGCGGGACAGCTCAATCAGCCCCAGCATTTT.

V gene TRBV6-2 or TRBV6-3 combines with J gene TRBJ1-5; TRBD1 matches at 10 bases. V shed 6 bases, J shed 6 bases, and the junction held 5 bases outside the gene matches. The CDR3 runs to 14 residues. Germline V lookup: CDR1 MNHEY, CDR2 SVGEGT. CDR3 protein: CASSVGTGVQPQHF. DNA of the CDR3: TGTGCCAGCAGCGTCGGGACAGGGGTTCAGCCCCAGCATTTT.

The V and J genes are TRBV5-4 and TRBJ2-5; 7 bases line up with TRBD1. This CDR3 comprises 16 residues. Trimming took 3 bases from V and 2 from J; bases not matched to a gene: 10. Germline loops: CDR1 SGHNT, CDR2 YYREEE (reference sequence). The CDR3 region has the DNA TGTGCCAGCAGCTCATGGGCCCGACAGGGTCAAGAGACCCAGTACTTC. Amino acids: CASSSWARQGQETQYF.

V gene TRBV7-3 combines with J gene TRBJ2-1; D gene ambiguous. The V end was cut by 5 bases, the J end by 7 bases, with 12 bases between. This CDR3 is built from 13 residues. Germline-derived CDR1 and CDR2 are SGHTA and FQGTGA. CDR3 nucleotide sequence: TGTGCCAGCAGCCCACCGGCGGATAATGAGCAGTTCTTC. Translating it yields CASSPPADNEQFF. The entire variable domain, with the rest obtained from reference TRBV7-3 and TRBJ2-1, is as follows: GAGVSQTPSNKVTEKGKYVELRCDPISGHTALYWYRQSLGQGPEFLIYFQGTGAADDSGLPNDRFFAVRPEGSVSTLKIQRTERGDSAVYLCASSPPADNEQFFGPGTRLTVL.

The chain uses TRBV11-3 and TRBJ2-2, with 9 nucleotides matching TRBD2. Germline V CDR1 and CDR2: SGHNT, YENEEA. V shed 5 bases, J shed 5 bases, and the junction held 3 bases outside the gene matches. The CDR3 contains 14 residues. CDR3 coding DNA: TGTGCCAGCAGCACGAGCGGGGGGACCGGGGAGCTGTTTTTT. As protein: CASSTSGGTGELFF.